The rows below give T cell receptor beta chains drawn from one sample of a study of early T cells in non-severe SARS-CoV-2 infection. TCRdb re-called the 5' RACE reads with MiXCR, one entry per CDR3 protein. Counted here are around 25,000 distinct CDR3 sequences, around 5.8% occurring once; the ten biggest clones make up approximately 2.5%. The source material was whole blood. Receptors were obtained from an adult who was a healthcare worker with PCR-confirmed SARS-CoV-2 infection or an uninfected control (not recorded which). CDR3s include the opening cysteine and the closing phenylalanine or tryptophan. Fields, in order: J gene, clone size, V gene, D gene, CDR3 DNA, CDR3 protein. A D gene is named only where the DNA matches it firmly. The size entry is marked missing in some rows and otherwise reads once, few, many or a size class.

TRBJ1-6,many,TRBV9,TRBD1,TGTGCCAGCAGCGTAACAGGGGCGGATTCACCCCTCCACTTT,CASSVTGADSPLHF
TRBJ2-1,many,TRBV7-9,TRBD1,TGTGCCAGCAGTTTGGGGACAGGAACCTACAATGAGCAGTTCTTC,CASSLGTGTYNEQFF
TRBJ2-1,few,TRBV29-1,TRBD2,TGCAGCGTTGGCGGGGGAGGCAATGAGCAGTTCTTC,CSVGGGGNEQFF
TRBJ2-7,few,TRBV3-1,.,TGTGCCAGCAGCCAAGGGGGGGTCGAGCAGTACTTC,CASSQGGVEQYF
TRBJ2-2,many,TRBV15,.,TGTGCCACCAGCAGGCACAGGGTTCCCTGGGGGACCAAGAACACCGGGGAGCTGTTTTTT,CATSRHRVPWGTKNTGELFF
TRBJ1-6,few,TRBV7-2,TRBD1,TGTGCCAGCAGCTCGACAGGGACCTATAATTCACCCCTCCACTTT,CASSSTGTYNSPLHF
TRBJ1-1,.,TRBV28,.,TGTGCCAGCAGCGGGGCCCCAATATCGAACACTGAAGCTTTCTTT,CASSGAPISNTEAFF
TRBJ2-2,few,TRBV6-4,TRBD1,TGTGCCAGCAGCCCCGGGACAGGGGGCACCGGGGAGCTGTTTTTT,CASSPGTGGTGELFF
TRBJ1-1,few,TRBV7-9,TRBD1,TGTGCCAGCAGCAACCATGGACAGGCAGCTGTTGAAGCTTTCTTT,CASSNHGQAAVEAFF
TRBJ2-1,.,TRBV4-2,TRBD1,TGTGCCAGCAGCCAAGTCCAGACAGGGAACAATGAGCAGTTCTTC,CASSQVQTGNNEQFF
TRBJ1-1,.,TRBV5-1,TRBD1,TGCGCCAGCAGCTCCGGCCCGACAGGGAAGAACACTGAAGCTTTCTTT,CASSSGPTGKNTEAFF
TRBJ2-2,many,TRBV6-1,.,TGTGCCAGCAGTGACGGGAACACCGGGGAGCTGTTTTTT,CASSDGNTGELFF
TRBJ2-6,once,TRBV4-2,TRBD2,TGTGCCACCCGGACTAGCGGGGCGTCTGGGGCCAACGTCCTGACTTTC,CATRTSGASGANVLTF
TRBJ1-1,many,TRBV3-1,.,TGTGCCAGCAGCCTAAGCGGGGGCACTGAAGCTTTCTTT,CASSLSGGTEAFF
TRBJ2-5,.,TRBV12-3/TRBV12-4,.,TGTGCCAGCATCCTAGACTCGGAGGGGACCCAGTACTTC,CASILDSEGTQYF
TRBJ2-6,.,TRBV4-3,.,TGCGCCAGCAGCCGATACCGGGACACTGGGGCCAACGTCCTGACTTTC,CASSRYRDTGANVLTF
TRBJ2-3,.,TRBV7-2,TRBD1,TGTGCCAGCAGCTCCGGGACAGTGGGAGATACGCAGTATTTT,CASSSGTVGDTQYF